The TCR beta chain under discussion was sequenced for a study of a mutant IDH1 vaccine in newly diagnosed glioma. V lost 4 bases, J lost 0 bases, and 17 bases lay in between. CDR3 length: 17 residues. The germline V gene has CDR1 SGHRS and CDR2 YFSETQ. Time point meaning: week 11, during vaccination. Topical imiquimod was applied with each vaccine dose, which held 300 ug of mutant IDH1 20-mer peptide. Worth noting for this clone: The antigen is undetermined.

Here immunoSEQ multiplex PCR was the method, and the copy in TCRdb shows in-frame clones only, minus some. In the table there are some 120,000 clones, 80% of which are singletons. The TCR was taken from a man aged 40-55 years with glioma. The sequencing here drew on PBMCs, taken from a glioma patient whose treatment included an IDH1 peptide vaccine. The chain combines TRBV5-1 with TRBJ2-4; D might be TRBD1 (7 bases). This CDR3 reads CASSLGGTDLAKNIQYF. The CDR3 DNA follows: TGCGCCAGCAGCCTCGGCGGGACAGACCTAGCCAAAAACATTCAGTACTTC.